One and the same sample provided the 31 T cell receptor beta chains below, sequenced in a study of shared T cell receptors in the human thymus. Sequencing used immunoSEQ multiplex PCR; TCRdb keeps in-frame clones, though not all of them. The sample includes over 650,000 clones, more than 75% seen only once; the top ten take just under 0.0095%. The data were also submitted as part of a second study, on human thymus T cells.

Source material: thymocytes. These receptors originate from a boy less than two years old with a congenital heart defect.

The sample holds a few counts of this clone. The CDR3 sequence: CASSQVLGDRGAYNSPLHF. In nucleotides, the CDR3 is TGCGCCAGCAGCCAAGTTTTAGGGGACAGGGGTGCCTATAATTCACCCCTCCACTTT. The chain has TRBV4-1 and TRBJ1-6; 10 bases fit TRBD1. The length of the CDR3 is 19 residues. Germline V gene data show CDR1 as MGHRA and CDR2 as YSYEKL. The V gene end was trimmed by 1 base and the J gene end by 2 bases; junction bases not matched to a gene: 8.

This chain connects TRBV7-3 to TRBJ2-1, with D uncertain. The length of the CDR3 is 15 residues. Germline CDR1 is SGHTA and CDR2 is FQGTGA. The V end was cut by 2 bases, the J end by 2 bases, with 10 bases between. The CDR3 DNA follows: TGTGCCAGCAGCTTACAGGTTACGGCCTACAATGAGCAGTTCTTC. This translates into CASSLQVTAYNEQFF. Supplemented by reference TRBV7-3 and TRBJ2-1, the full variable domain reads GAGVSQTPSNKVTEKGKYVELRCDPISGHTALYWYRQSLGQGPEFLIYFQGTGAADDSGLPNDRFFAVRPEGSVSTLKIQRTERGDSAVYLCASSLQVTAYNEQFFGPGTRLTVL.

Regarding this clone: One end of the junction varies from germline; a read error may be responsible. This rearrangement joins TRBV7-6 to TRBJ2-5; 11 bases are a match to TRBD1. Germline V gene lookup returns CDR1 SGHVS and CDR2 FNYEAQ. The CDR3 is made up of 17 amino acids. The CDR3 DNA is TGTGCCAGCAGCCCTAGGGGGGGACAGGGGGATCAAGAGGCCCAGTACTTC. It is translated as CASSPRGGQGDQEAQYF.

The rearrangement links TRBV7-9 to TRBJ1-1; 8 bases line up with TRBD1. CDR1 is SEHNR, CDR2 FQNEAQ, per germline (reference sequence). Unmatched junction bases numbered 1, after V lost 3 bases and J lost 1 base. This CDR3 has 14 residues. The CDR3 region has the DNA TGTGCCAGCAGCTTGGGACAGGAGAACACTGAAGCTTTCTTT. Translation gives CASSLGQENTEAFF.

The chain recombines TRBV4-3 with TRBJ1-5; 7 bases map to TRBD1. This CDR3 has 15 residues. Trimming removed 3 bases from V and 4 bases from J; junction bases left unmatched: 6. Germline assignment: CDR1 LGHNA and CDR2 YSLEER. The CDR3 coding sequence is TGCGCCAGCAGCCATGGGACAGAGGGGAATCAGCCCCAGCATTTT. It yields the protein CASSHGTEGNQPQHF.

The chain links TRBV25-1 to TRBJ1-1, with D unresolved. CDR3 size: 13 residues. The V gene lost 7 bases and the J gene lost 3 bases, with 12 bases spanning the gap. The germline CDR1 and CDR2 sequences are MGHDK and SYGVNS. In DNA form, the CDR3 reads TGTGCCAGCAAATCGGGGTCCGACACTGAAGCTTTCTTT. Translating gives CASKSGSDTEAFF. Together with reference TRBV25-1 and TRBJ1-1, the CDR3 gives the full variable domain: EADIYQTPRYLVIGTGKKITLECSQTMGHDKMYWYQQDPGMELHLIHYSYGVNSTEKGDLSSESTVSRIRTEHFPLTLESARPSHTSQYLCASKSGSDTEAFFGQGTRLTVV.

The CDR3: CSVLADQDTQYF. Here the CDR3 DNA reads TGCAGCGTTTTGGCAGATCAAGATACGCAGTATTTT. The chain couples TRBV29-1 to TRBJ2-3; D unclear. This CDR3 has 12 residues. Germline V CDR1 and CDR2: SQVTM, ANQGSEA. Between the trimmed V and J ends, which lost 5 bases and 5 bases, there was a span of 11 bases.

This clone has just a few counts. Distinct nucleotide sequences in the sample also encode this CDR3. J is TRBJ1-5 and V is TRBV28, with D unresolved. The CDR3 length is 13 residues. Germline V gene lookup returns CDR1 MDHEN and CDR2 SYDVKM. The V gene lost 4 bases and the J gene lost 3 bases, with 7 bases spanning the gap. CDR3 protein: CASSSGNNQPQHF. The CDR3 nucleotides read TGTGCCAGCAGTTCAGGAAACAATCAGCCCCAGCATTTT. Full variable domain (missing parts from reference TRBV28 and TRBJ1-5): DVKVTQSSRYLVKRTGEKVFLECVQDMDHENMFWYRQDPGLGLRLIYFSYDVKMKEKGDIPEGYSVSREKKERFSLILESASTNQTSMYLCASSSGNNQPQHFGDGTRLSIL.

The genes are TRBV7-9 and TRBJ1-1; D is undetermined. Germline V gives CDR1 SEHNR, CDR2 FQNEAQ (reference sequence). Trimming took 8 bases from V and 3 from J, leaving 16 bases between them. There are 14 residues in the CDR3. Here the CDR3 DNA reads TGTGCCAGCGGATGGAGGAAAGTCGACACTGAAGCTTTCTTT. As protein: CASGWRKVDTEAFF.

The rearrangement joins TRBV5-4 to TRBJ2-7, with TRBD1 matching over 9 bases. The CDR3 has 14 amino acids. V lost 8 bases to trimming and J lost 6 bases; unmatched junction nucleotides: 12. The germline gives CDR1 SGHNT, CDR2 YYREEE (reference sequence). CDR3 region: CASRHRDRVSEQYF. The CDR3 coding sequence is TGTGCCAGTCGACACCGGGACAGGGTTTCCGAGCAGTACTTC.

The CDR3 spells CASSFKGAGSPLHF. CDR3 DNA sequence: TGTGCCAGCAGCTTTAAGGGGGCGGGTTCACCCCTCCACTTT. This chain joins TRBV11-2 and TRBJ1-6; 7 bases match TRBD1. The V and J ends lost 3 bases and 9 bases, in that order; junction bases with no gene match: 5. CDR3 length equals 14 residues. Germline values: CDR1 SGHAT, CDR2 FQNNGV.

The chain carries TRBV30 and TRBJ1-6; 9 nucleotides align to TRBD1. The length of the CDR3 is 13 residues. V gave up 5 bases and J gave up 4 bases; unmatched junction bases: 0. Germline loops: CDR1 GTSNPN, CDR2 SVGIG (reference sequence). The CDR3 loop reads CAWGQGYNSPLHF. In nucleotides, the CDR3 is TGTGCCTGGGGACAGGGGTATAATTCACCCCTCCACTTT.

The chain links TRBV2 to TRBJ2-3, with 12 bases identical to TRBD2. CDR3 size: 16 residues. The germline gives CDR1 SNHLY, CDR2 FYNNEI. Unmatched junction bases numbered 10, after V lost 5 bases and J lost 7 bases. The DNA of the CDR3 is TGTGCCAGCAGTCTACTACAGACTAGCGGGAGTCATACGCAGTATTTT. It encodes CASSLLQTSGSHTQYF.

This chain connects TRBV2 to TRBJ1-1; 9 nucleotides agree with TRBD1. J gave up 7 bases and V 6 bases, and 9 bases lay outside the gene matches. The germline V gene has CDR1 SNHLY and CDR2 FYNNEI. The CDR3 is 14 amino acids. CDR3 coding DNA: TGTGCCAGCAGCGTCACCGGGACAGGGATTGAAGCTTTCTTT. Translation gives CASSVTGTGIEAFF.

This chain uses TRBV5-4 with TRBJ2-3, with 10 bases aligning to TRBD2. The CDR3 runs to 18 residues. After removal of 2 bases from V and 7 bases from J, the junction contained 16 bases not matched to a gene. Per germline, CDR1 SGHNT and CDR2 YYREEE (reference sequence). The DNA for the CDR3 is TGTGCCAGCAGCTTTCGGCTAGCGGGAGCGGGACCGCAATATACGCAGTATTTT. Protein sequence: CASSFRLAGAGPQYTQYF.

J is TRBJ2-3 and V is TRBV29-1; D may be TRBD1 (5 bases). Germline CDR1 and CDR2: SQVTM and ANQGSEA. The CDR3 sequence is 14 residues long. Trimming took 5 bases from V and 5 from J, leaving 17 bases between them. CDR3 DNA sequence: TGCAGCGTTTTGGGGCCCGACCACAGAGATACGCAGTATTTT. Protein sequence: CSVLGPDHRDTQYF.

The chain has TRBV7-2 and TRBJ1-6; 8 bases are a match to TRBD1. Germline V lookup: CDR1 SGHTA, CDR2 FQGNSA. CDR3 size: 19 residues. The V gene end was trimmed by 4 bases and the J gene end by 9 bases; junction bases not matched to a gene: 20. CDR3 in amino acids: CASSSGAGQAPQSISPLHF. For the CDR3, the DNA is TGTGCCAGCAGCTCCGGGGCGGGACAGGCCCCGCAGTCCATTTCACCCCTCCACTTT.

This rearrangement joins TRBV2 to TRBJ1-1, with 10 bases aligning to TRBD1. In germline, CDR1 is SNHLY, CDR2 FYNNEI. The ends lost 7 bases at V and 0 bases at J; junction bases unmatched: 5. The CDR3 loop spans 15 amino acids. The CDR3 protein is CASKPGQGMNTEAFF. In nucleotides, the CDR3 is TGTGCCAGCAAACCGGGACAGGGGATGAACACTGAAGCTTTCTTT.

This clone came up a few times. The chain links TRBV5-6 to TRBJ1-5, with 11 positions matching TRBD1. The trim removed 3 bases at V and 4 bases at J, leaving 6 bases unmatched. CDR3 size: 16 residues. Germline V gives CDR1 SGHDT, CDR2 YYEEEE. CDR3 in amino acids: CASSSDRGLENQPQHF. CDR3 DNA: TGTGCCAGCAGCTCGGACAGGGGGCTAGAGAATCAGCCCCAGCATTTT.

The chain carries TRBV7-2 and TRBJ2-1; weak D call: TRBD2 (6 bases). Deletions cut 0 bases from V and 4 bases from J, with 16 bases between. This CDR3 contains 17 residues. The V gene's germline CDR1 is SGHTA and CDR2 FQGNSA. CDR3 amino acids: CASSLARGTSLYNEQFF. The CDR3 bases are TGTGCCAGCAGCTTAGCTCGCGGGACTTCATTATACAATGAGCAGTTCTTC. Full variable domain (rest looked up from reference TRBV7-2 and TRBJ2-1): GAGVSQSPSNKVTEKGKDVELRCDPISGHTALYWYRQSLGQGLEFLIYFQGNSAPDKSGLPSDRFSAERTGGSVSTLTIQRTQQEDSAVYLCASSLARGTSLYNEQFFGPGTRLTVL.

The chain couples TRBV4-1 to TRBJ2-7, with TRBD1 identical over 9 bases. Germline V gene data show CDR1 as MGHRA and CDR2 as YSYEKL. V dropped 0 bases and J dropped 1; count of bases not matched to a gene: 22. This CDR3 has 22 amino acids. The CDR3 protein is CASSQDWTPGQGVLQVSYEQYF. The DNA for the CDR3 is TGCGCCAGCAGCCAAGATTGGACTCCGGGACAGGGTGTACTCCAGGTATCCTACGAGCAGTACTTC.

CDR3 sequence reads: CASSLPSDRVNTEAFF. CDR3 DNA sequence: TGTGCCAGCAGCTTACCCTCGGACAGGGTGAACACTGAAGCTTTCTTT. The V and J genes are TRBV7-9 and TRBJ1-1; 8 bases match TRBD1. The CDR3 loop spans 16 amino acids. Germline CDR1 and CDR2: SEHNR and FQNEAQ (reference sequence). The V segment lost 2 bases and the J segment 0 bases; nucleotides outside the gene matches: 5.

The chain combines TRBV30 with TRBJ1-5, with no clear D. This CDR3 spans 16 amino acids. The V end was cut by 2 bases, the J end by 1 base, with 15 bases between. The germline CDR1 and CDR2 sequences are GTSNPN and SVGIG (reference sequence). The CDR3 is CAWSPSRSRSNQPQHF. The CDR3 bases are TGTGCCTGGAGTCCCTCCAGGTCAAGGAGCAATCAGCCCCAGCATTTT.

The V call is TRBV28, the J call TRBJ1-2; 7 bases are a match to TRBD1. CDR3 length: 18 amino acids. Germline assignment: CDR1 MDHEN and CDR2 SYDVKM. V shed 4 bases, J shed 0 bases, and the junction held 14 bases outside the gene matches. CDR3 in DNA: TGTGCCAGCAGTTCATTACCCTACAGGGGAAACCCTAACTATGGCTACACCTTC. As protein: CASSSLPYRGNPNYGYTF.

This clone was observed once. J is TRBJ2-5 and V is TRBV5-1, with 14 bases lining up with TRBD2. V trimming: 4 bases; J trimming: 0 bases; junction bases outside the gene matches: 5. Per the germline V gene, CDR1 is SGHRS and CDR2 is YFSETQ. The length of the CDR3 is 17 residues. The DNA of the CDR3 is TGCGCCAGCAGCCTCGGGACTAGCGGGGGCTACCAAGAGACCCAGTACTTC. The encoded protein is CASSLGTSGGYQETQYF.

CDR3 DNA: TGTGCCAGCAGCTTAGGGGCAGAAGAAGCTTTCTTT. Amino acid sequence: CASSLGAEEAFF. The chain has TRBV7-9 and TRBJ1-1; D call uncertain. Germline loops: CDR1 SEHNR, CDR2 FQNEAQ (reference sequence). The CDR3 has 12 residues. The V gene lost 1 base and the J gene lost 8 bases, with 8 bases spanning the gap.

The CDR3 DNA reads TGTGCCAGCACCCTAGCCGGGACAGGGGGTCCGGGGCCCCAGCATTTT. Encoded protein: CASTLAGTGGPGPQHF. The rearrangement joins TRBV7-9 to TRBJ1-5; 11 bases match TRBD1. The CDR3 spans 16 residues. Trimming took 7 bases from V and 9 from J; bases not matched to a gene: 14. Germline V CDR1 and CDR2: SEHNR, FQNEAQ (reference sequence).

This chain connects TRBV6-5 to TRBJ1-2, with D tentatively TRBD1 (6 bases). CDR1 MNHEY and CDR2 SVGAGI come from the germline V gene. The CDR3 is 13 amino acids. V was trimmed by 7 bases and J by 7 bases, leaving 16 bases between them. Written as DNA, the CDR3 is TGTGCCAGCACGTCCAGGGGTTGGGTTGGCTACACCTTC. Residues: CASTSRGWVGYTF.

The chain recombines TRBV11-2 with TRBJ2-7; possibly TRBD1 for D (5 bases). Germline CDR1 is SGHAT and CDR2 is FQNNGV. V was shortened by 1 base and J by 6 bases, with 13 bases between the two germline ends. The CDR3 is 14 amino acids. CDR3 region: CASSLAAGMVEQYF. DNA of the CDR3: TGTGCCAGCAGCTTAGCAGCAGGGATGGTCGAGCAGTACTTC.

The chain has TRBV21-1 and TRBJ2-7; no check of the table's D call, TRBD2, against the DNA was made. TRBV21-1 is a recognized pseudogene. The CDR3 spans 16 residues. The CDR3 nucleotides are TGTGCCAGCAGCAGGGATCCCGGACTAGTGTCCTACGAGCAGTACTTC. It specifies CASSRDPGLVSYEQYF.

The chain has TRBV28 and TRBJ2-7, with D unclear. Germline CDR1 MDHEN, CDR2 SYDVKM. With 5 bases removed from V and 0 bases from J, the gap between germline ends came to 14 bases. This CDR3 is built from 15 residues. The CDR3 DNA sequence: TGTGCCAGCAGTAAGACTGCCTCCCTCTCCTACGAGCAGTACTTC. Protein product: CASSKTASLSYEQYF.